One and the same sample provided the 5 T cell receptor beta chains below, sequenced in a study of blood T cell repertoires in COVID-19. Only in-frame clones appear in the TCRdb table, and some are missing; sequencing was by immunoSEQ multiplex PCR. Here the sample spans some 200,000 clones, around four fifths being singletons. The specimen was peripheral blood. These receptors all stem from a young man with active or convalescent COVID-19.

This rearrangement joins TRBV6-5 to TRBJ2-7; 11 positions match TRBD2. This CDR3 has 15 amino acids. V was pared by 5 bases and J by 7 bases, with 10 bases of the junction left unmatched. In germline, CDR1 is MNHEY, CDR2 SVGAGI. CDR3 sequence reads: CASSRSLAGGREQYV. DNA for the CDR3: TGTGCCAGCAGTCGAAGCCTAGCGGGGGGACGGGAGCAGTACGTC.

The V gene is TRBV7-2, the J gene TRBJ1-4; 7 bases match TRBD1. The CDR3 contains 14 residues. Losses at the gene ends were 8 bases for V and 3 bases for J; bases not matched to a gene: 6. Germline-derived CDR1 and CDR2 are SGHTA and FQGNSA. CDR3 nucleotide sequence: TGTGCCAGCCGGGAGGGGGCAGCTAATGAAAAACTGTTTTTT. Protein sequence: CASREGAANEKLFF.

This chain connects TRBV29-1 to TRBJ2-3, with TRBD2 matching over 7 bases. Trimming removed 7 bases from V and 0 bases from J; junction bases left unmatched: 7. The germline V gene encodes CDR1 SQVTM and CDR2 ANQGSEA. The CDR3 has 14 residues. CDR3 sequence: CSAFSLASTDTQYF. CDR3 coding DNA: TGCAGCGCATTCTCACTAGCGAGCACAGATACGCAGTATTTT.

V gene TRBV6-2 or TRBV6-3 combines with J gene TRBJ1-2; the match to TRBD1 covers 10 bases. Germline lookup yields CDR1 MNHEY and CDR2 SVGEGT. The V gene end was trimmed by 6 bases and the J gene end by 6 bases; junction bases not matched to a gene: 10. This CDR3 has 15 amino acids. CDR3 amino acids: CASSLSRTGGHGYTF. In DNA, the CDR3 is TGTGCCAGCAGCTTATCCCGGACAGGGGGTCATGGCTACACCTTC.

The chain uses TRBV11-3 and TRBJ2-3, with TRBD1 matching over 9 bases. CDR1 and CDR2 from the germline V gene are SGHNT and YENEEA. The CDR3 runs 17 residues. Trimming removed 0 bases from V and 5 bases from J; junction bases left unmatched: 9. The CDR3 loop is CASSLDTDRGKRDTQYF. CDR3 nucleotide sequence: TGTGCCAGCAGCTTAGATACCGACAGGGGGAAGCGAGATACGCAGTATTTT.